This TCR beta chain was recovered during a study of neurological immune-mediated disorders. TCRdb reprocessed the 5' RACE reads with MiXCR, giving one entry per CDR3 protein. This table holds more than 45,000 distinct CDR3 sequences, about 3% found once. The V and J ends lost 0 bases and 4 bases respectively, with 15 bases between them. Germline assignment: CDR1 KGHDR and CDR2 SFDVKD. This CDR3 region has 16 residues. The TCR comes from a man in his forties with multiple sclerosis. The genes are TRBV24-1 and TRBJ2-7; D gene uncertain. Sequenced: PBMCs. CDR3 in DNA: TGTGCCACCAGTGATTTGTGCCCCCCTGGGCTTTACGAGCAGTACTTC. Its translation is CATSDLCPPGLYEQYF.